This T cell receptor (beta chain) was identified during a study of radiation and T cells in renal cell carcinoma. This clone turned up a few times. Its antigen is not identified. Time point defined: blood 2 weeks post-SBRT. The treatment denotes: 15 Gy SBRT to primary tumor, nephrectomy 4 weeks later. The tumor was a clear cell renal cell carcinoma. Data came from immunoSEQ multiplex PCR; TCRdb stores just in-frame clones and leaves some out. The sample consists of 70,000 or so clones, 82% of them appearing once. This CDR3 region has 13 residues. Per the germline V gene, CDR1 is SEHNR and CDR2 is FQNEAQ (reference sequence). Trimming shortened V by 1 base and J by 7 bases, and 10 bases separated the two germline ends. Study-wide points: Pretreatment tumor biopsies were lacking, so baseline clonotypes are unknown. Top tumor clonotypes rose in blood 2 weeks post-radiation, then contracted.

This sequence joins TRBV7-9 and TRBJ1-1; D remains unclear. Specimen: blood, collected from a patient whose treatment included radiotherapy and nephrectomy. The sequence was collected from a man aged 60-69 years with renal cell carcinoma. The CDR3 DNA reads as TGTGCCAGCAGCTTAGAATGGCTATTTGAAGCTTTCTTT. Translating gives CASSLEWLFEAFF.